The present TCR beta chain was sequenced within a study of blood T cells in healthy people across ages. On this clonotype: What it binds is unknown.

Broader study findings: Expanded clonotype shifts may have been confounded, as the donors had an unknown CMV status. The unsorted PBMCs prevented any conclusive comparison of naive versus antigen-experienced cells.

A second roughly 6 to 11 cycle PCR used barcoded and J-beta primers. TCRdb processed the 5' RACE reads anew with MiXCR; each CDR3 protein has one entry. This sample carries around 400,000 distinct CDR3 sequences, about 52% of them seen once, and the ten largest clones take about 54%. CDR3 length: 13 residues. The germline V gene has CDR1 MNHEY and CDR2 SMNVEV (reference sequence). This TCR came from a man aged 55 to 70 in good health. The specimen sequenced was blood. The genes are TRBV27 and TRBJ2-7; no clear D gene. The tail of the sequence fits TRBJ2-5 better, so the J call may be wrong. Written as DNA, the CDR3 is TGTGCCAGCAGTTTAGAGTGGCGGGAGACCCAGTACTTC. It translates to CASSLEWRETQYF.